Sequencing of this T cell receptor beta chain was carried out in a study of cytomegalovirus exposure and HLA in healthy donors. Findings of the study overall: Rarity marked most TCR sequences, yet some public TCRs occurred in many donors. There were fewer than 200 TCR beta chains listed as cytomegalovirus-associated. In the 130 or so validation repertoires, around 95% of cluster scores exceeded 0, per a later analysis. According to reports, the classifier identified cytomegalovirus status with high specificity and sensitivity.

To note about this clone: Its target is not known.

The repertoire was sequenced with immunoSEQ multiplex PCR; TCRdb's copy has only in-frame clones and lacks some. The sample yields some 150,000 clones, roughly nine tenths seen once. This clonotype was obtained from a man aged 18 to 29 in good health and CMV-seropositive. Input material: PBMCs.

In DNA form, the CDR3 reads TGTGCCAGCAGCGGATCTTCGACAGGGTCCAATGAAAAACTGTTTTTT. Translation: CASSGSSTGSNEKLFF. The chain is built from TRBV9 and TRBJ1-4, with 7 bases that match TRBD1. V trimming: 3 bases; J trimming: 5 bases; junction bases outside the gene matches: 10. Germline lookup yields CDR1 SGDLS and CDR2 YYNGEE. The CDR3 loop spans 16 amino acids.